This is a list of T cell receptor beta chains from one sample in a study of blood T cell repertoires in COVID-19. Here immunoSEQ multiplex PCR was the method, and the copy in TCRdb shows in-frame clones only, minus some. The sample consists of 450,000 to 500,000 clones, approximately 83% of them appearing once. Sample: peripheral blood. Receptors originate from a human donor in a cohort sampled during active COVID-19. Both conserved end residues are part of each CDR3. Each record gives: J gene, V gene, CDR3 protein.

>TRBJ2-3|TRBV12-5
CASGLTGGDTQYF
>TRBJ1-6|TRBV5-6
CASSLDRNSPLHF
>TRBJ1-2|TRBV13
CASSQRGVQSRYTF
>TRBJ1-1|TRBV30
CAWSSDRSNTEAFF
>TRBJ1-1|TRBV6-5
CASSYSWQMNTEAFF
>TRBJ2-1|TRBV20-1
CSASTPSGSYNEQFF
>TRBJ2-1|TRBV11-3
CASSLGDYYNEQFF
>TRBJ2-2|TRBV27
CASSLSQDLLATGELFF
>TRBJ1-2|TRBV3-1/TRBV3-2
CASSLYGTVHYYGYTF
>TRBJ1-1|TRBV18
CASSLRDKEVEAFF
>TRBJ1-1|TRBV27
CASSLGRATTEAFF
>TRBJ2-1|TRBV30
CAWTSGLPVSYNEQFF
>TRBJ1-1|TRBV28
CASSPTARDTEAFF
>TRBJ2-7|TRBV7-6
CASSPPLGRFVF
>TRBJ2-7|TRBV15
CATSRDPAGTYEQYF
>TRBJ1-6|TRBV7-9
CASSRTGYNLHF
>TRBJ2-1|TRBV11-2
CASSLARLAGRGDEQFF
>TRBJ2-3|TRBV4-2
CASSQDLGGRAADTQYF
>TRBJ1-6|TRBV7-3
CASSEDRNNSPLHF
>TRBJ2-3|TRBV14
CASSSQTGTPLYF
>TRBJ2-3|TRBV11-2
CASSRGQVPTDTQYF
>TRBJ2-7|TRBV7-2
CASSSGTSGRKLDEQYF
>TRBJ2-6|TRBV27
CASSPGQGAAGANVLTF
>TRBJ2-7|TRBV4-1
CASSYTQQNSYEQYF
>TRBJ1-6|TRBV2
CASSEEAGMGSPLHF
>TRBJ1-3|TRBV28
CASSLSVGQLASGNTIYF
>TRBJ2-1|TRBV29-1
CSVEATRQGKLLSSYNEQFF
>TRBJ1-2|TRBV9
CASSPRGPSYGYTF
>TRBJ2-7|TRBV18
CASSPWHGQGGEQYF
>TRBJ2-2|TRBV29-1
CSVQDRGDTGELFF
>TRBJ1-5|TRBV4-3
CASSQDFPGSVDQPQHF
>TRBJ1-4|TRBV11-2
CASSPEGGGKLFF
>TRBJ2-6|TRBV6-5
CASRPRNSGANVLTF
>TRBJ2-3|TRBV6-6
CASSYGGFADTQYF
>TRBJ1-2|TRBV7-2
CASSFNRGGYGYTF
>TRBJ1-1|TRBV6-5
CASSYSRTNTEAFF
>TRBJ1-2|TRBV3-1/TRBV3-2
CASSQDRAREHTF
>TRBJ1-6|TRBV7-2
CASSLALVSPLHF
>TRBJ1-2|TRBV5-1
CASRSTGGESGYTF
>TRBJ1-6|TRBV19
CASSNAGGNARPPLHF
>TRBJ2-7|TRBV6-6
CASSPGGTVGSSYEQYF